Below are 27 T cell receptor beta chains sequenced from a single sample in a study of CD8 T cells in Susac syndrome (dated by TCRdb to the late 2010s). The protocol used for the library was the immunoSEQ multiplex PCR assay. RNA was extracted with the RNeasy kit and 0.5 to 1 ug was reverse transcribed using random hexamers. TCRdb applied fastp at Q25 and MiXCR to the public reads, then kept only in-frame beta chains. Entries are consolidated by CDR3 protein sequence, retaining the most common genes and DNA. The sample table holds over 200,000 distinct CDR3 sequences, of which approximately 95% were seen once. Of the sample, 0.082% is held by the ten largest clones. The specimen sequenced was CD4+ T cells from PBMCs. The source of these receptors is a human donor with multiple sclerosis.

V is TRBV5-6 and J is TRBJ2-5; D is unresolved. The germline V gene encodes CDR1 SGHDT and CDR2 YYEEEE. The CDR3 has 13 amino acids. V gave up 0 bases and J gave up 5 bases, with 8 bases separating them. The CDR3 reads CASSLGRPETQYF. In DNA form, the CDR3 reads TGTGCCAGCAGCTTGGGGAGACCCGAGACCCAGTACTTC.

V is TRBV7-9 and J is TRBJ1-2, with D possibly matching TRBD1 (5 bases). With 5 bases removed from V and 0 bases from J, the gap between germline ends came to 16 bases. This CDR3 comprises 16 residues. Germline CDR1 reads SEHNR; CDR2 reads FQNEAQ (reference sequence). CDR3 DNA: TGTGCCAGCAGCCGTACAACAGGACTTCCTAACTATGGCTACACCTTC. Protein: CASSRTTGLPNYGYTF.

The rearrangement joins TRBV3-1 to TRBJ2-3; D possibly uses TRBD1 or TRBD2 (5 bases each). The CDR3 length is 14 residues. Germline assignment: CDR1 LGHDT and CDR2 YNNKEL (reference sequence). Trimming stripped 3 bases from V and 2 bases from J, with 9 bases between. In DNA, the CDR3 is TGTGCCAGCAGCCATAGGGACCACACAGATACGCAGTATTTT. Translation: CASSHRDHTDTQYF.

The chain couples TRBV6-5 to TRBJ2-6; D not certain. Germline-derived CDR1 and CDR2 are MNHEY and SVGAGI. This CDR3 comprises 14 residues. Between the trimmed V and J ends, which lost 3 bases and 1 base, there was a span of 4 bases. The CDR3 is CASSYQSGANVLTF. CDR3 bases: TGTGCCAGCAGTTATCAATCTGGGGCCAACGTCCTGACTTTC.

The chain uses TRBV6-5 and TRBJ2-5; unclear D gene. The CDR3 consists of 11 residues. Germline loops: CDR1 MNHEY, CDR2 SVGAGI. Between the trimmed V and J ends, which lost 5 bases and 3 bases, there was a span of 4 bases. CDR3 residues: CASSTEETQYF. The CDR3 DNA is TGTGCCAGCAGTACGGAAGAGACCCAGTACTTC.

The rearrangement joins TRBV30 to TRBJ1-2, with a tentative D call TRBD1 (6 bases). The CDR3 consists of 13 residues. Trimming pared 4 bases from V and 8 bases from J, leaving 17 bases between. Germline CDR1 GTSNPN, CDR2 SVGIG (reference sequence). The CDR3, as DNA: TGTGCCTGGATAAGCTCCACAGGGAACGGCTACACCTTC. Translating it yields CAWISSTGNGYTF.

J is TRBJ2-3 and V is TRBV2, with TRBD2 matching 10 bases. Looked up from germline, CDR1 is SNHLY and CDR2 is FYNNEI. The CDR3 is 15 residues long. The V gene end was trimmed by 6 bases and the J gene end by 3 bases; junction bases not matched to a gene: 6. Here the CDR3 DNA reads TGTGCCAGCAGGCCCGGACTAGCGGATACAGATACGCAGTATTTT. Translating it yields CASRPGLADTDTQYF.

CDR3 bases: TGTGCCATAGGACAGGTGAACACTGAAGCTTTCTTT. This codes for CAIGQVNTEAFF. The J gene is TRBJ1-1, the V gene TRBV7-9, with TRBD1 identical over 7 bases. V lost 10 bases, J lost 0 bases, and 2 bases stayed unmatched. CDR1 and CDR2 (germline): SEHNR, FQNEAQ (reference sequence). The CDR3 totals 12 residues. Complete variable domain (other parts from reference TRBV7-9 and TRBJ1-1): DTGVSQNPRHKITKRGQNVTFRCDPISEHNRLYWYRQTLGQGPEFLTYFQNEAQLEKSRLLSDRFSAERPKGSFSTLEIQRTEQGDSAMYLCAIGQVNTEAFFGQGTRLTVV.

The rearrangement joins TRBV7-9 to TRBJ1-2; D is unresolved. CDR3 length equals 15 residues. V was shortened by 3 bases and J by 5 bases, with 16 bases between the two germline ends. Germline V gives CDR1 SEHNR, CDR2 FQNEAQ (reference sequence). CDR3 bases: TGTGCCAGCAGCTTGGGCGACCGGCCGGAGTATGGCTACACCTTC. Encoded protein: CASSLGDRPEYGYTF.

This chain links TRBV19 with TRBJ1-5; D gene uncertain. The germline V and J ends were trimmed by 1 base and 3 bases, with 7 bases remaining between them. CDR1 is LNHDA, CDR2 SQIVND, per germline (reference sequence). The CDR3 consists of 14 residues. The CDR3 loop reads CASSIGQFNQPQHF. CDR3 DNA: TGTGCCAGTAGTATAGGCCAGTTCAATCAGCCCCAGCATTTT.

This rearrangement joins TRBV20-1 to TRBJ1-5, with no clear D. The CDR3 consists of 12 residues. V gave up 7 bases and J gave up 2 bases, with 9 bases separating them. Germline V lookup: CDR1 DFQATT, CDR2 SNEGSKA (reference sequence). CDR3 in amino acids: CSGQDGNQPQHF. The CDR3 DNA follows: TGCAGTGGCCAGGACGGCAATCAGCCCCAGCATTTT.

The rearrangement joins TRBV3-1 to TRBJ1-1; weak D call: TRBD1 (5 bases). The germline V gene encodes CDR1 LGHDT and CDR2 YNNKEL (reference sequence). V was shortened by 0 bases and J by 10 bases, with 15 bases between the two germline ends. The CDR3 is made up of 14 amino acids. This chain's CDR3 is CASSQELRAVVAFF. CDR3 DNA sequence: TGTGCCAGCAGCCAAGAACTCAGGGCGGTGGTAGCTTTCTTT.

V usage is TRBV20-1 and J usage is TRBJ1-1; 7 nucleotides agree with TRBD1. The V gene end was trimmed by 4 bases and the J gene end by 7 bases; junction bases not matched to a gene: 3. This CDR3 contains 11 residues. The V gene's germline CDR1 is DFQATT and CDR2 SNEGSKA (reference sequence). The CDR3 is CSAIRDSEAFF. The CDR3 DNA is TGCAGTGCTATCCGGGACAGTGAAGCTTTCTTT.

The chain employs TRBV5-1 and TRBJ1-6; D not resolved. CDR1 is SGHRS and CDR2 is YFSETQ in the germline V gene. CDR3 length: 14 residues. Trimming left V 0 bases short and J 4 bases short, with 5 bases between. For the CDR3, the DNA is TGCGCCAGCAGCTTGGAGGCTTATAATTCACCCCTCCACTTT. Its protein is CASSLEAYNSPLHF.

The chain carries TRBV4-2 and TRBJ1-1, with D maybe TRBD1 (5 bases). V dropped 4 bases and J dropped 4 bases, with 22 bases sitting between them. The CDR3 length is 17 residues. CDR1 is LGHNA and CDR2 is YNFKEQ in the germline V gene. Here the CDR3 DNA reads TGTGCCAGCAGCCCCCATCGGCGGGAAGGGGAGGGCACTGAAGCTTTCTTT. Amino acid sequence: CASSPHRREGEGTEAFF.

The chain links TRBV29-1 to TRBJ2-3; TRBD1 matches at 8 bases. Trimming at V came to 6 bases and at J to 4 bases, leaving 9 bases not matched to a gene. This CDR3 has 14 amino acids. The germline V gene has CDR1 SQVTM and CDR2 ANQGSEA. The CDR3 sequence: CSVGDRRRSDTQYF. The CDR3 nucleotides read TGCAGCGTGGGGGACAGGAGGAGGTCAGATACGCAGTATTTT.

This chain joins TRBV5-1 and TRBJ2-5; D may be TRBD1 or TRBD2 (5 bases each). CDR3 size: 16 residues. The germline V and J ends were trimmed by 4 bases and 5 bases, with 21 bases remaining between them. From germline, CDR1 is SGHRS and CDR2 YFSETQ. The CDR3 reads CASSRRDVPVGETQYF. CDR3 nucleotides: TGCGCCAGCAGCCGAAGGGACGTCCCGGTAGGGGAGACCCAGTACTTC.

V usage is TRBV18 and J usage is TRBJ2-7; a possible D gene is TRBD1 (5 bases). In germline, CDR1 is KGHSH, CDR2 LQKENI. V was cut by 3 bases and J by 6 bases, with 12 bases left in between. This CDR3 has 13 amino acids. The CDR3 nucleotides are TGTGCCAGCTCACCCCTCGACAGTGGCGAGCAGTACTTC. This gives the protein CASSPLDSGEQYF. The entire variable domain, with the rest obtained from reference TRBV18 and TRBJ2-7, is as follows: NAGVMQNPRHLVRRRGQEARLRCSPMKGHSHVYWYRQLPEEGLKFMVYLQKENIIDESGMPKERFSAEFPKEGPSILRIQQVVRGDSAAYFCASSPLDSGEQYFGPGTRLTVT.

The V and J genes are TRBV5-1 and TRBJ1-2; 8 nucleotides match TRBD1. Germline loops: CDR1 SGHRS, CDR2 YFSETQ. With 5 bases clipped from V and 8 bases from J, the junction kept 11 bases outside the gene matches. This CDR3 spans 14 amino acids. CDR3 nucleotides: TGCGCCAGCAGGCTGACAGGGGAGGTCGGGGGCTACACCTTC. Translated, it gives CASRLTGEVGGYTF.

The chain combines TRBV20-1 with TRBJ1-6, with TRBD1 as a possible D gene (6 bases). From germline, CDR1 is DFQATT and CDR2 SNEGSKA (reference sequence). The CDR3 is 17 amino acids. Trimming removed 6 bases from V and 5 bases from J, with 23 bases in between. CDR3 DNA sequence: TGCAGTGCGGAGGGACTCCGGGACACGCGGAATAATTCACCCCTCCACTTT. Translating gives CSAEGLRDTRNNSPLHF.

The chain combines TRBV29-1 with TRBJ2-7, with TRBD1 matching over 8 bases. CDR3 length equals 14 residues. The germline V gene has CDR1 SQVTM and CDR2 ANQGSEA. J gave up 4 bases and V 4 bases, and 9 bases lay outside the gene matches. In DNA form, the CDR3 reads TGCAGCGTTGGGGCCCGGGACAGGTTGTACGAGCAGTACTTC. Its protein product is CSVGARDRLYEQYF.

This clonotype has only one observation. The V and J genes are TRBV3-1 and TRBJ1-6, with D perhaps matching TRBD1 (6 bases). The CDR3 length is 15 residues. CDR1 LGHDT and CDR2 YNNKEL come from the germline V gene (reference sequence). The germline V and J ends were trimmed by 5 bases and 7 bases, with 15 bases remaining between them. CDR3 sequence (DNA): TGTGCCAGCAGCTCCTATGGGGGCGGGAATTCACCCCTCCACTTT. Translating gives CASSSYGGGNSPLHF.

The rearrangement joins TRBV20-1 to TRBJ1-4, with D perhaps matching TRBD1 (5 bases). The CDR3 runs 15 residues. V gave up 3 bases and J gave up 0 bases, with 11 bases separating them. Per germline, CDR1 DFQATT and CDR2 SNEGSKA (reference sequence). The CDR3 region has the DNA TGCAGTGCTAGTACGGCGACAGCAACTAATGAAAAACTGTTTTTT. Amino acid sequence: CSASTATATNEKLFF.

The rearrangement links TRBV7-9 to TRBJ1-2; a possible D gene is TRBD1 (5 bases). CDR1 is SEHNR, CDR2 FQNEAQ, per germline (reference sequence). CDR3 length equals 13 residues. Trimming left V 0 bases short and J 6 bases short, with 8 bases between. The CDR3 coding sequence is TGTGCCAGCAGCTTAGCGCAGGGTAATGGCTACACCTTC. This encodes CASSLAQGNGYTF.

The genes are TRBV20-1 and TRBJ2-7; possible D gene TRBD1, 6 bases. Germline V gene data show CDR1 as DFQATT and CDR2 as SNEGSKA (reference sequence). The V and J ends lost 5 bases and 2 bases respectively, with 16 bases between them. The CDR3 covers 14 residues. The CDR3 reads CSAGPDSFTYEQYF. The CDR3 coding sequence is TGCAGTGCTGGACCGGACAGTTTTACCTACGAGCAGTACTTC.

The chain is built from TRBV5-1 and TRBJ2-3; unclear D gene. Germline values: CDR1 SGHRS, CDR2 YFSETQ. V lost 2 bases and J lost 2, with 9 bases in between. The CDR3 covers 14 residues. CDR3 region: CASSFNGPTDTQYF. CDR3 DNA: TGCGCCAGCAGCTTTAATGGCCCCACAGATACGCAGTATTTT. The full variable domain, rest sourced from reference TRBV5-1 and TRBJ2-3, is KAGVTQTPRYLIKTRGQQVTLSCSPISGHRSVSWYQQTPGQGLQFLFEYFSETQRNKGNFPGRFSGRQFSNSRSEMNVSTLELGDSALYLCASSFNGPTDTQYFGPGTRLTVL.

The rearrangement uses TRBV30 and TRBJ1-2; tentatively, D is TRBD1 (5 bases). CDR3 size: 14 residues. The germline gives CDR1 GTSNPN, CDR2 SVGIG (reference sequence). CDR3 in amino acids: CAYDPGLNHGGYTF. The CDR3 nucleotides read TGTGCATACGACCCGGGGCTCAACCACGGTGGCTACACCTTC.